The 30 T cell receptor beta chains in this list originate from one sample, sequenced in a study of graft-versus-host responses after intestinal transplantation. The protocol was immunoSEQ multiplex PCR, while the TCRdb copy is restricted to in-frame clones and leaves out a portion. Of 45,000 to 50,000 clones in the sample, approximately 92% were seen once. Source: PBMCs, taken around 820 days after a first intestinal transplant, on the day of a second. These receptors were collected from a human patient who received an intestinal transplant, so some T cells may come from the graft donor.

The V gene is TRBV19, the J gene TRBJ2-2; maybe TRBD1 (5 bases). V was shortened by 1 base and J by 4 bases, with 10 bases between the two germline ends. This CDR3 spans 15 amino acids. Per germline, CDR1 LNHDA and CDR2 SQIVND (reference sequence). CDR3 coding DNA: TGTGCCAGTAGTATAGTGGGGCAAATCACCGGGGAGCTGTTTTTT. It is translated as CASSIVGQITGELFF.

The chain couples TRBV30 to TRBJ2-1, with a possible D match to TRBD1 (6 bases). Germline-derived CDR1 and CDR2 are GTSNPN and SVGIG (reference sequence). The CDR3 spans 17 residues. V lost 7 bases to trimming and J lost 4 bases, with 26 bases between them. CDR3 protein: CAYQGFGRGELYNEQFF. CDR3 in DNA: TGTGCCTACCAGGGGTTCGGGCGAGGGGAATTATACAATGAGCAGTTCTTC.

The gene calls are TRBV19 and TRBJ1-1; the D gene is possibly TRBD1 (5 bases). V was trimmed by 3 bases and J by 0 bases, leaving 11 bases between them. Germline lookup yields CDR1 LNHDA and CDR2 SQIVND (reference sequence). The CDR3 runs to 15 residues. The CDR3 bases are TGTGCCAGTAGTATCCTTACAGGAATGAACACTGAAGCTTTCTTT. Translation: CASSILTGMNTEAFF.

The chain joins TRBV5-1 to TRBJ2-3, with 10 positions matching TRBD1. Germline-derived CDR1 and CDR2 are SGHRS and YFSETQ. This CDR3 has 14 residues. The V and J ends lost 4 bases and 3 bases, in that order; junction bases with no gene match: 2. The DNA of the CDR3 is TGCGCCAGCAGCCGGGACAGGGGAACAGATACGCAGTATTTT. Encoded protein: CASSRDRGTDTQYF.

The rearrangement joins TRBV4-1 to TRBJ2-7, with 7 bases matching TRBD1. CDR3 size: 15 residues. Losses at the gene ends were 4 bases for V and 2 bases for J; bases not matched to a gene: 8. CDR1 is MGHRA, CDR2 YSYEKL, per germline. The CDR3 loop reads CASSPQRQGTYEQYF. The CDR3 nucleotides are TGCGCCAGCAGCCCCCAAAGACAGGGCACCTACGAGCAGTACTTC.

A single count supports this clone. CDR3 DNA sequence: TGCAGTGCTAGAAACAGGGGGCAAGCTTTCTTT. Amino acids: CSARNRGQAFF. The chain recombines TRBV20-1 with TRBJ1-1, with 9 bases that match TRBD1. The CDR3 is 11 amino acids. The junction had 1 base not matched to a gene; V was cut back by 2 bases and J by 9 bases. The germline V gene encodes CDR1 DFQATT and CDR2 SNEGSKA (reference sequence).

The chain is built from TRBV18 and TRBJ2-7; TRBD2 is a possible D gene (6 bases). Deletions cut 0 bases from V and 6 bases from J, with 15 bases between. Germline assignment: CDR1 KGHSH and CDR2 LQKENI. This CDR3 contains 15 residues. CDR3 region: CASSPPTGEKGEQYF. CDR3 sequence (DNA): TGTGCCAGCTCACCACCGACGGGAGAGAAAGGCGAGCAGTACTTC.

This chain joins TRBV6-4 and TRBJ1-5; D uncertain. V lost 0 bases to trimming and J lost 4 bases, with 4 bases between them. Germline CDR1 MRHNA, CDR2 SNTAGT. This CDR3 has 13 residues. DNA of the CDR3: TGTGCCAGCAGTGACTCTGAGAATCAGCCCCAGCATTTT. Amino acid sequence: CASSDSENQPQHF.

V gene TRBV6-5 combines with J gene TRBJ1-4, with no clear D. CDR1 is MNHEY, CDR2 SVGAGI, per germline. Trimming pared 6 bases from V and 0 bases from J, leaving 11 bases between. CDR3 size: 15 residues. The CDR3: CASSYRAPTNEKLFF. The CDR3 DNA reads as TGTGCCAGCAGCTACCGGGCTCCAACTAATGAAAAACTGTTTTTT.

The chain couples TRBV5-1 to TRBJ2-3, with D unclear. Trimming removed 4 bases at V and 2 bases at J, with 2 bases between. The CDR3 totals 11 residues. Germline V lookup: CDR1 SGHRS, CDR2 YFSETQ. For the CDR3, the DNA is TGCGCCAGCAGCAACACAGATACGCAGTATTTT. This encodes CASSNTDTQYF.

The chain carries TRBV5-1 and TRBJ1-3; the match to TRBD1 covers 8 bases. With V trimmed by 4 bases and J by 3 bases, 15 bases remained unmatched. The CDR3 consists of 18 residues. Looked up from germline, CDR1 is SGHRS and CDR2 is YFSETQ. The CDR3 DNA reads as TGCGCCAGCAGCCCAGCATGGGACAGGAGGGCGGTTGGAAACACCATATATTTT. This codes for CASSPAWDRRAVGNTIYF.

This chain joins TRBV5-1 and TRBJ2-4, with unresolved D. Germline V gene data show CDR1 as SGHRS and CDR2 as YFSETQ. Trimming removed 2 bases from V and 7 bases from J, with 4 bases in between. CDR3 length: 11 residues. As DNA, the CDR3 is TGCGCCAGCAGCTTCGGGAACATTCAGTACTTC. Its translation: CASSFGNIQYF.

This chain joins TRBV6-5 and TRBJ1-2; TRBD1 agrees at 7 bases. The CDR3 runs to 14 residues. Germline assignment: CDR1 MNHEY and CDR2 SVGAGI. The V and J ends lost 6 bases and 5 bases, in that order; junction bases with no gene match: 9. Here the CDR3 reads CASRPDRAKYGYTF. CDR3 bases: TGTGCCAGCAGACCCGACAGGGCGAAGTATGGCTACACCTTC.

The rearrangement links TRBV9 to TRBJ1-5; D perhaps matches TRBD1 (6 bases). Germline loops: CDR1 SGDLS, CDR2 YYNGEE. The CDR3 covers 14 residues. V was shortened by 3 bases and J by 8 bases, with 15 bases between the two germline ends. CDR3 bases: TGTGCCAGCAGCGCGACCCTAACAGGGAAGCCCCAGCATTTT. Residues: CASSATLTGKPQHF.

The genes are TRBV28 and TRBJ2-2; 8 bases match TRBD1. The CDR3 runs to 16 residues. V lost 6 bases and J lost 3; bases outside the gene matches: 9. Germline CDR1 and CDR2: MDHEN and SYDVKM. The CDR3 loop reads CASSPPDRVDTGELFF. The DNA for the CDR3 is TGTGCCAGCAGCCCCCCGGACAGGGTGGACACCGGGGAGCTGTTTTTT. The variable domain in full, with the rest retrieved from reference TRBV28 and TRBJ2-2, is DVKVTQSSRYLVKRTGEKVFLECVQDMDHENMFWYRQDPGLGLRLIYFSYDVKMKEKGDIPEGYSVSREKKERFSLILESASTNQTSMYLCASSPPDRVDTGELFFGEGSRLTVL.

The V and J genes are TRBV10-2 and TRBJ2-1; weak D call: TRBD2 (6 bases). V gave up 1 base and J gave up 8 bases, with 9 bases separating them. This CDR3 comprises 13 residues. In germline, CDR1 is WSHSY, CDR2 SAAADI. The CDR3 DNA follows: TGCGCCAGCAGTGAGTTAGCTAGCGATGAGCAGTTCTTC. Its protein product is CASSELASDEQFF.

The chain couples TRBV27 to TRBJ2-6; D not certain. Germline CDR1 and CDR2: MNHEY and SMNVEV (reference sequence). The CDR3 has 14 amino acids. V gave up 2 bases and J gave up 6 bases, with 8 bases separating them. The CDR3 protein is CASSLVGEANVLTF. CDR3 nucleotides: TGTGCCAGCAGTTTAGTTGGTGAGGCCAACGTCCTGACTTTC.

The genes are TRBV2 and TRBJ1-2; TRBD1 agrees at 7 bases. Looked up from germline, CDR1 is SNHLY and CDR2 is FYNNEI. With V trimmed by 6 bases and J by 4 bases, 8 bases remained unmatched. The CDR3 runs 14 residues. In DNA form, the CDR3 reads TGTGCCAGCAGCACTAAGACAGGGATCTATGGCTACACCTTC. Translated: CASSTKTGIYGYTF. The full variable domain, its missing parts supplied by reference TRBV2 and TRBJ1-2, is EPEVTQTPSHQVTQMGQEVILRCVPISNHLYFYWYRQILGQKVEFLVSFYNNEISEKSEIFDDQFSVERPDGSNFTLKIRSTKLEDSAMYFCASSTKTGIYGYTFGSGTRLTVV.

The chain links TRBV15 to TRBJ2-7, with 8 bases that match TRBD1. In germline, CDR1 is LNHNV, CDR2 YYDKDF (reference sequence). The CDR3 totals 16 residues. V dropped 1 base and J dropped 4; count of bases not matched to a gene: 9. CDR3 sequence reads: CATSRVVAGGAYEQYF. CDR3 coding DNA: TGTGCCACCAGCAGAGTGGTCGCAGGGGGCGCTTACGAGCAGTACTTC.

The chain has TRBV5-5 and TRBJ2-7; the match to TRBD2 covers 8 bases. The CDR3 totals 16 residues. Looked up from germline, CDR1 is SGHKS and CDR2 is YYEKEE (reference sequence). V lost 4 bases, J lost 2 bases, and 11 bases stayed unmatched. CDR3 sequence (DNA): TGTGCCAGCAGCCCGGGGAAAACAGCGGGAGCCTACGAGCAGTACTTC. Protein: CASSPGKTAGAYEQYF.

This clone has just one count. CDR3 region: CASSFPRERADTQYF. As DNA, the CDR3 is TGCGCCAGCAGCTTCCCGCGCGAACGGGCAGATACGCAGTATTTT. J is TRBJ2-3 and V is TRBV5-1; no clear D. V was clipped by 2 bases and J by 4 bases, with 14 bases between them. CDR1 and CDR2 (germline): SGHRS, YFSETQ. CDR3 length: 15 amino acids.

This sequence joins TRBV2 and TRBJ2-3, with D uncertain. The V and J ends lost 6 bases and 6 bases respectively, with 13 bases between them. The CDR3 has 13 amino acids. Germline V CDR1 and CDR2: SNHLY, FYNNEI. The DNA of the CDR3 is TGTGCCAGCAGAAGGACCTTTTTGGATACGCAGTATTTT. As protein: CASRRTFLDTQYF.

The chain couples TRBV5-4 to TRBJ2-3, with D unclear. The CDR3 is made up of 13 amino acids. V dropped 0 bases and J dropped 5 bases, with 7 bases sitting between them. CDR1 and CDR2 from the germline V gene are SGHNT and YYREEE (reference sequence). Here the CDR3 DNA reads TGTGCCAGCAGCTTGGGAGCCAGAGATACGCAGTATTTT. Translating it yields CASSLGARDTQYF. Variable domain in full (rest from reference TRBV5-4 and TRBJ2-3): ETGVTQSPTHLIKTRGQQVTLRCSSQSGHNTVSWYQQALGQGPQFIFQYYREEENGRGNFPPRFSGLQFPNYSSELNVNALELDDSALYLCASSLGARDTQYFGPGTRLTVL.

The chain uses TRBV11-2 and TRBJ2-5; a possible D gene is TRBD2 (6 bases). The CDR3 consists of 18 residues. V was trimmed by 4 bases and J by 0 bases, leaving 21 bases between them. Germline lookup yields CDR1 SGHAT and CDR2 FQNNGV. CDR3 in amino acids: CASSSIPSGSLYQETQYF. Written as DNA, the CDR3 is TGTGCCAGCAGCTCAATACCCTCCGGGAGCTTGTACCAAGAGACCCAGTACTTC. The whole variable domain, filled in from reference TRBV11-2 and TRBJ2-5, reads EAGVAQSPRYKIIEKRQSVAFWCNPISGHATLYWYQQILGQGPKLLIQFQNNGVVDDSQLPKDRFSAERLKGVDSTLKIQPAKLEDSAVYLCASSSIPSGSLYQETQYFGPGTRLLVL.

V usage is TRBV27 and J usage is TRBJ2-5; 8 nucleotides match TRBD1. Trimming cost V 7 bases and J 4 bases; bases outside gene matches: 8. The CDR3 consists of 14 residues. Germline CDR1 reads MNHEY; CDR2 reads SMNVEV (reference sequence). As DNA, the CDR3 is TGTGCCAGCAAAGTCGCAGGGGGCTTAGAGACCCAGTACTTC. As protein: CASKVAGGLETQYF.

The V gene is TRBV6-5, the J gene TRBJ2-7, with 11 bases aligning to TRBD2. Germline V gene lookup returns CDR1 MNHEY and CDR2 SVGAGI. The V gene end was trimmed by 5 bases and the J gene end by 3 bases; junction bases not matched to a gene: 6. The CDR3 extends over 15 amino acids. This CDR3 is CASSKGLADYYEQYF. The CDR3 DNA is TGTGCCAGCAGTAAGGGACTAGCGGACTACTACGAGCAGTACTTC.

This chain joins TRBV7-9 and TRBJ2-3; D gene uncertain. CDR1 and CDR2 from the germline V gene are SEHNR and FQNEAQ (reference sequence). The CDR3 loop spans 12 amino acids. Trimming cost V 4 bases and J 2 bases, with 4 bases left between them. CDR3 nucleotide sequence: TGTGCCAGCAGCTCCTCCACAGATACGCAGTATTTT. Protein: CASSSSTDTQYF.

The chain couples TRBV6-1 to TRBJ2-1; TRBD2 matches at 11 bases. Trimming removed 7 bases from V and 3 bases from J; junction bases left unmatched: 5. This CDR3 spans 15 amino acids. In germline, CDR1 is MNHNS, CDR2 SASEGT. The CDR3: CASITGLAGYNEQFF. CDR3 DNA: TGTGCCAGCATCACCGGACTAGCGGGCTACAATGAGCAGTTCTTC.

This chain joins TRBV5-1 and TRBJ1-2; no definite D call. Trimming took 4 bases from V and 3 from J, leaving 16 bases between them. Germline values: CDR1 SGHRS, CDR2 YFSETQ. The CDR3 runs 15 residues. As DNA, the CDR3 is TGCGCCAGCAGCACCGGGTACCTAGGGTACTATGGCTACACCTTC. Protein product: CASSTGYLGYYGYTF. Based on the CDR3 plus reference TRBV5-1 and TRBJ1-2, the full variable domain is KAGVTQTPRYLIKTRGQQVTLSCSPISGHRSVSWYQQTPGQGLQFLFEYFSETQRNKGNFPGRFSGRQFSNSRSEMNVSTLELGDSALYLCASSTGYLGYYGYTFGSGTRLTVV.

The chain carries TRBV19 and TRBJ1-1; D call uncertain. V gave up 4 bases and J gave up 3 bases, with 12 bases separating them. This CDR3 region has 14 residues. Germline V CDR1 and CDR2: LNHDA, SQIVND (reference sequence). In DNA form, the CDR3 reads TGTGCCAGTAGTAAGGACGCCTTGGACACTGAAGCTTTCTTT. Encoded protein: CASSKDALDTEAFF.